The rows below give T cell receptor beta chains drawn from one sample of a study of blood T cells in healthy people across ages. TCRdb re-analysed the 5' RACE reads in MiXCR, keeping a single row per CDR3 protein. The sample records some 860,000 distinct CDR3 sequences, 56% being singletons. Sequencing was performed on blood. These receptor sequences come from a man aged 35 to 55 in good health. Each CDR3 is given with its conserved first and last residue. D genes are given only for firm matches. The size field is filled for only some rows; it gives once, few, many or a size class.

CDR3: CASTGLRTGSNIQYF; DNA: TGTGCCAGCACCGGACTCAGGACAGGGAGCAACATTCAGTACTTC; size: -; V: TRBV28; J: TRBJ2-4; D: TRBD1
CDR3: CASSQGVAGGDTQYF; DNA: TGCGCCAGCAGCCAAGGGGTAGCGGGAGGAGATACGCAGTATTTT; size: -; V: TRBV4-3; J: TRBJ2-3; D: TRBD2
CDR3: CASSLRRNKETQYF; DNA: TGTGCCAGCAGTTTACGGAGAAATAAAGAGACCCAGTACTTC; size: -; V: TRBV27; J: TRBJ2-5; D: -
CDR3: CASSQPGGSPYEQYF; DNA: TGTGCCAGCAGCCAACCAGGGGGATCCCCCTACGAGCAGTACTTC; size: -; V: TRBV14; J: TRBJ2-7; D: TRBD1
CDR3: CSVSRTGEMDYGYTF; DNA: TGCAGCGTTTCGCGGACAGGGGAGATGGACTATGGCTACACCTTC; size: -; V: TRBV29-1; J: TRBJ1-2; D: TRBD1
CDR3: CASSFLGREFYEQYF; DNA: TGTGCCAGCAGTTTCTTAGGCAGGGAGTTCTACGAGCAGTACTTC; size: -; V: TRBV28; J: TRBJ2-7; D: -
CDR3: CASGPAMGGVETQYF; DNA: TGTGCTAGTGGCCCGGCCATGGGGGGAGTGGAGACCCAGTACTTC; size: -; V: TRBV12-5; J: TRBJ2-5; D: -
CDR3: CASSFEWDSYEQYF; DNA: TGTGCCAGCAGCTTTGAATGGGACAGCTACGAGCAGTACTTC; size: -; V: TRBV7-9; J: TRBJ2-7; D: TRBD1
CDR3: CASSLVPAGGDEQYF; DNA: TGCGCCAGCAGCTTGGTTCCGGCCGGGGGCGATGAGCAGTACTTC; size: few; V: TRBV5-1; J: TRBJ2-4; D: -
CDR3: CASSPGTTWETQYF; DNA: TGTGCCAGTAGTCCAGGGACCACCTGGGAGACCCAGTACTTC; size: -; V: TRBV19; J: TRBJ2-5; D: -
CDR3: CSVAGAPLYEQYF; DNA: TGCAGCGTTGCAGGGGCTCCACTCTACGAGCAGTACTTC; size: -; V: TRBV29-1; J: TRBJ2-7; D: -
CDR3: CASSPRDRGSIGANVLTF; DNA: TGTGCCAGCAGTCCTCGCGACAGGGGTTCGATAGGGGCCAACGTCCTGACTTTC; size: -; V: TRBV27; J: TRBJ2-6; D: TRBD1
CDR3: CASSQGPGTGANVLTF; DNA: TGTGCCAGCAGCCAAGGGCCAGGGACTGGGGCCAACGTCCTGACTTTC; size: -; V: TRBV3-1; J: TRBJ2-6; D: -
CDR3: CASMEGLRTQYF; DNA: TGTGCCAGCATGGAGGGGCTCAGGACCCAGTACTTC; size: -; V: TRBV28; J: TRBJ2-5; D: -
CDR3: CASYDSPADTQYF; DNA: TGTGCCAGCTATGACAGTCCAGCAGATACGCAGTATTTT; size: -; V: TRBV2; J: TRBJ2-3; D: -
CDR3: CSVEDRLTVKDKQFF; DNA: TGCAGCGTTGAAGACCGTTTGACAGTGAAGGATAAGCAGTTCTTC; size: -; V: TRBV29-1; J: TRBJ2-1; D: -
CDR3: CASSYGGGSNQPQHF; DNA: TGTGCCAGCAGTTACGGAGGGGGAAGCAATCAGCCCCAGCATTTT; size: few; V: TRBV6-5; J: TRBJ1-5; D: -
CDR3: CASSNRGYEQYF; DNA: TGTGCCAGCAGCAACAGGGGATACGAGCAGTACTTC; size: -; V: TRBV6-2/TRBV6-3; J: TRBJ2-7; D: TRBD1
CDR3: CASSLSARGRGETQYF; DNA: TGCGCCAGCAGCTTGTCGGCCAGGGGGCGCGGAGAGACCCAGTACTTC; size: -; V: TRBV5-1; J: TRBJ2-5; D: TRBD1
CDR3: CASRKDRASNSPLHF; DNA: TGTGCCAGCAGGAAGGACAGGGCATCTAATTCACCCCTCCACTTT; size: few; V: TRBV6-5; J: TRBJ1-6; D: TRBD1
CDR3: CASSLNGQVSYEQYF; DNA: TGTGCCAGCAGCTTAAATGGACAAGTGTCCTACGAGCAGTACTTC; size: few; V: TRBV11-1; J: TRBJ2-7; D: -
CDR3: CASSFQGDQETQYF; DNA: TGCGCCAGCAGCTTCCAGGGGGACCAAGAGACCCAGTACTTC; size: few; V: TRBV5-1; J: TRBJ2-5; D: TRBD1
CDR3: CSARAGTGGGEQFF; DNA: TGCAGTGCTAGAGCCGGGACAGGGGGCGGTGAGCAGTTCTTC; size: -; V: TRBV20-1; J: TRBJ2-1; D: TRBD1
CDR3: CASRGWGGRDTEAFF; DNA: TGTGCCAGCAGAGGATGGGGGGGTAGGGACACTGAAGCTTTCTTT; size: -; V: TRBV6-1; J: TRBJ1-1; D: -
CDR3: CSVDKIAGETQYF; DNA: TGCAGCGTTGACAAAATCGCCGGGGAGACCCAGTACTTC; size: many; V: TRBV29-1; J: TRBJ2-5; D: -
CDR3: CASSPGTGFYGYTF; DNA: TGTGCCAGCAGTCCTGGGACAGGGTTTTATGGCTACACCTTC; size: -; V: TRBV6-6; J: TRBJ1-2; D: TRBD1
CDR3: CASNLNDGTEAFF; DNA: TGTGCCAGCAATTTAAACGACGGCACTGAAGCTTTCTTT; size: -; V: TRBV6-6; J: TRBJ1-1; D: -
CDR3: CSAKISATDTQYF; DNA: TGCAGCGCTAAAATCTCTGCGACAGATACGCAGTATTTT; size: -; V: TRBV29-1; J: TRBJ2-3; D: -
CDR3: CASSQGTNILSGANVLTF; DNA: TGTGCCAGCAGCCAAGGGACAAATATTCTCTCTGGGGCCAACGTCCTGACTTTC; size: -; V: TRBV11-1; J: TRBJ2-6; D: -
CDR3: CSVEGQGSSDTQYF; DNA: TGCAGCGTTGAGGGACAGGGCAGTTCAGATACGCAGTATTTT; size: -; V: TRBV29-1; J: TRBJ2-3; D: TRBD1
CDR3: CASSPYGTGGNNQPQHF; DNA: TGTGCCAGCAGCCCATACGGGACAGGGGGCAACAATCAGCCCCAGCATTTT; size: -; V: TRBV16; J: TRBJ1-5; D: TRBD1
CDR3: CASSQGGSGGWYQETQYF; DNA: TGTGCCAGCAGCCAAGGGGGCAGCGGGGGATGGTACCAAGAGACCCAGTACTTC; size: once; V: TRBV3-1; J: TRBJ2-5; D: TRBD2
CDR3: CASSLSSGGYEQYF; DNA: TGTGCCAGCAGCTTATCTAGCGGGGGCTACGAGCAGTACTTC; size: few; V: TRBV7-2; J: TRBJ2-7; D: TRBD2
CDR3: CASSFSETQYF; DNA: TGTGCCAGCAGTTTTTCGGAGACCCAGTACTTC; size: many; V: TRBV12-3/TRBV12-4; J: TRBJ2-5; D: -
CDR3: CASSPDRDLYEQYF; DNA: TGTGCCAGCAGCCCGGACAGGGACCTATACGAGCAGTACTTC; size: -; V: TRBV27; J: TRBJ2-7; D: TRBD1
CDR3: CASSLARGTVYASNQPQHF; DNA: TGTGCCAGCAGTTTAGCCCGGGGCACCGTCTATGCTAGCAATCAGCCCCAGCATTTT; size: -; V: TRBV12-3/TRBV12-4; J: TRBJ1-5; D: -
CDR3: CASSFQGAGEKLFF; DNA: TGTGCCAGCAGCTTTCAGGGGGCAGGTGAAAAACTGTTTTTT; size: -; V: TRBV5-6; J: TRBJ1-4; D: TRBD1
CDR3: CASSLGLAGGIYNEQFF; DNA: TGTGCCAGCAGCTTGGGCTTAGCGGGGGGAATATACAATGAGCAGTTCTTC; size: few; V: TRBV5-4; J: TRBJ2-1; D: TRBD2
CDR3: CASRPDGYPQRVQYF; DNA: TGTGCCAGCAGACCAGACGGATACCCCCAACGGGTCCAGTACTTC; size: few; V: TRBV11-1; J: TRBJ2-5; D: -
CDR3: CSARGLAGGETQYF; DNA: TGCAGTGCTAGAGGACTAGCGGGAGGGGAGACCCAGTACTTC; size: -; V: TRBV20-1; J: TRBJ2-5; D: TRBD2
CDR3: CASSGGTGVEESQFF; DNA: TGTGCCAGCAGTGGTGGGACAGGGGTCGAAGAGTCCCAGTTCTTC; size: many; V: TRBV6-1; J: TRBJ2-1; D: TRBD1
CDR3: CASSLFGNTYEQYF; DNA: TGTGCCAGCAGTTTATTTGGGAACACCTACGAGCAGTACTTC; size: -; V: TRBV28; J: TRBJ2-7; D: -
CDR3: CASSFWRGYVEQFF; DNA: TGTGCCAGCAGTTTCTGGCGAGGCTATGTTGAGCAGTTCTTC; size: -; V: TRBV12-3/TRBV12-4; J: TRBJ2-1; D: -
CDR3: CASSIGSSEQFF; DNA: TGTGCCAGCAGCATCGGGAGTAGTGAGCAGTTCTTC; size: few; V: TRBV7-9; J: TRBJ2-1; D: -
CDR3: CSASSYSGTHSYNEQFF; DNA: TGCAGTGCTTCCTCGTACTCCGGGACACACTCCTACAATGAGCAGTTCTTC; size: -; V: TRBV20-1; J: TRBJ2-1; D: -
CDR3: CASLQGDSTDTQYF; DNA: TGCGCCAGCCTACAGGGGGACAGCACAGATACGCAGTATTTT; size: -; V: TRBV5-1; J: TRBJ2-3; D: TRBD1
CDR3: CSASGLAATYNEQFF; DNA: TGCAGTGCGTCGGGACTAGCGGCCACCTACAATGAGCAGTTCTTC; size: -; V: TRBV20-1; J: TRBJ2-1; D: TRBD2
CDR3: CASKGSGLAPEQYF; DNA: TGTGCCAGCAAAGGGTCGGGACTAGCGCCCGAGCAGTACTTC; size: -; V: TRBV12-3/TRBV12-4; J: TRBJ2-7; D: TRBD2
CDR3: CASSASGTGRNTQYF; DNA: TGCGCCAGCAGCGCCTCCGGGACAGGGCGGAATACGCAGTATTTT; size: -; V: TRBV5-1; J: TRBJ2-3; D: TRBD1
CDR3: CASGLVQTFSRAQPQHF; DNA: TGTGCTAGTGGTTTGGTACAAACTTTCTCTAGGGCTCAGCCCCAGCATTTT; size: -; V: TRBV12-5; J: TRBJ1-5; D: -
CDR3: CASSPEGGGLETQYF; DNA: TGTGCCAGCAGTCCAGAAGGCGGGGGGTTGGAGACCCAGTACTTC; size: few; V: TRBV27; J: TRBJ2-5; D: TRBD2
CDR3: CASSLRQGWNTEAFF; DNA: TGTGCCAGCAGTTTACGTCAGGGTTGGAACACTGAAGCTTTCTTT; size: -; V: TRBV28; J: TRBJ1-1; D: -
CDR3: CSAGVKGLAADTQYF; DNA: TGCAGTGCTGGAGTAAAGGGACTAGCAGCAGATACGCAGTATTTT; size: few; V: TRBV20-1; J: TRBJ2-3; D: TRBD2
CDR3: CASSLAAGRDQPQHF; DNA: TGTGCCAGCAGCTTAGCGGCAGGAAGGGATCAGCCCCAGCATTTT; size: -; V: TRBV7-8; J: TRBJ1-5; D: -
CDR3: CSARAGWNSPLHF; DNA: TGCAGTGCTAGAGCAGGGTGGAATTCACCCCTCCACTTT; size: once; V: TRBV20-1; J: TRBJ1-6; D: -
CDR3: CASSLAGLAGTDTQYF; DNA: TGTGCCAGCAGCCTCGCTGGACTAGCGGGCACAGATACGCAGTATTTT; size: -; V: TRBV3-1; J: TRBJ2-3; D: TRBD2
CDR3: CASSFSGGPLYEQYF; DNA: TGTGCCAGCAGCTTCAGCGGGGGCCCTCTCTACGAGCAGTACTTC; size: -; V: TRBV7-3; J: TRBJ2-7; D: TRBD2